This T cell receptor beta chain was captured in a study of T-cell reconstitution after alpha-beta-depleted transplantation in children. Points from the study as a whole: T-cell numbers and diversity, one year after transplant, stemmed largely from T cells that were newly produced. At around two months after transplant, the alpha-beta T cells were reportedly derived from several hundred expanded clones that came from non-depleted graft cells.

Unique molecular identifiers were used in preparing the TCRbeta library. From the PCR reads, TCRdb called clonotypes with MiXCR, one entry per CDR3 protein. Among 250,000 to 300,000 distinct CDR3 sequences, roughly 7.8% were seen once, and the ten largest hold around 10%. Germline V gives CDR1 SNHLY, CDR2 FYNNEI. Deletions cut 7 bases from V and 4 bases from J, with 13 bases between. The CDR3 runs 13 residues. This clonotype was detected a few times. Its antigen is not identified. The receptor was isolated from a female patient aged 2 to 10 who had a stem cell transplant for Fanconi anemia, so the T cells may come from the graft donor. Specimen: peripheral blood, collected 360 days after TCRalphabeta/CD19-depleted stem cell transplant. The V and J genes are TRBV2 and TRBJ2-5, with D uncertain. Here the CDR3 reads CASTPYMGETQYF. The CDR3 DNA sequence: TGTGCCAGCACCCCTTATATGGGAGAGACCCAGTACTTC.